The clone carrying this T cell receptor (beta chain) was found once. What it binds is not known. The CDR3 is made up of 13 amino acids. Per germline, CDR1 MDHEN and CDR2 SYDVKM. Trimming at V came to 8 bases and at J to 3 bases, leaving 6 bases not matched to a gene. The entry originates in a study of siplizumab effects on memory and regulatory T cells. Study findings and constraints: Alloreactive sequences that could be traced to unstimulated CD4+ memory cells showed a significant reduction under siplizumab. Proliferating Tregs taken from siplizumab cultures were not shown to have a confirmed suppressive function.

The table came from immunoSEQ multiplex PCR; TCRdb's copy has only in-frame clones and leaves some out. The table shows 85,000 to 120,000 clones, with around nine tenths occurring only once. The chain links TRBV28 to TRBJ1-2, with 7 nucleotides matching TRBD1. The receptor was isolated from a human donor in good health. The sample comprised CD4+ T cells sorted from blood. CDR3 region: CASLTGDYYGYTF. The CDR3 bases are TGTGCCAGCCTTACAGGGGATTACTATGGCTACACCTTC.